This is a list of T cell receptor beta chains from one sample in a study of cytomegalovirus exposure and HLA in healthy donors. Clones were sequenced by immunoSEQ multiplex PCR, and TCRdb holds only the in-frame ones, with some missing. The sample yields roughly 80,000 clones, approximately 84% seen once. Sequenced input: PBMCs. The origin of the receptors is a woman between 45 and 60 years old in good health and CMV-seronegative. Each CDR3 is given with its conserved first and last residue. D genes are given only for firm matches. Clone size, where shown, is once, few, many, or a class for clones that have expanded.

>.|TRBJ2-1|.|TRBV29-1
CSVPQGKGDEQFF
TGCAGCGTTCCGCAGGGGAAGGGCGATGAGCAGTTCTTC
>.|TRBJ2-7|.|TRBV7-6
CASSPSTTYEQYF
TGTGCCAGCAGCCCGTCCACTACCTACGAGCAGTACTTC
>.|TRBJ2-7|TRBD1|TRBV6-6
CASRIRGLTSSYEQYF
TGTGCCAGCAGAATCAGGGGGCTTACCTCCTCCTACGAGCAGTACTTC
>.|TRBJ2-5|TRBD1|TRBV2
CASSLGTGRMETQYF
TGTGCCAGCAGCCTAGGGACAGGGAGGATGGAGACCCAGTACTTC
>.|TRBJ2-2|TRBD1|TRBV27
CASSRRTGAGTGELFF
TGTGCCAGCAGTCGCCGGACAGGGGCGGGGACCGGGGAGCTGTTTTTT
>.|TRBJ1-2|.|TRBV4-1
CASSQVSENYGYTF
TGCGCCAGCAGCCAAGTCTCAGAAAACTATGGCTACACCTTC
>few|TRBJ1-2|TRBD1|TRBV15
CATNLGGSNYGYTF
TGTGCCACGAACTTAGGGGGCAGCAACTATGGCTACACCTTC
>.|TRBJ2-5|.|TRBV9
CASSRKPTQETQYF
TGTGCCAGCAGCAGGAAACCGACACAAGAGACCCAGTACTTC
>.|TRBJ2-1|TRBD2|TRBV5-4
CASSLGAGGEGEQFF
TGTGCCAGCAGCCTGGGGGCGGGAGGGGAGGGGGAGCAGTTCTTC
>.|TRBJ2-7|.|TRBV5-6
CASSFGVGGSSYEQYF
TGTGCCAGCAGCTTTGGGGTTGGGGGGAGCTCCTACGAGCAGTACTTC
>.|TRBJ1-3|.|TRBV4-1
CASSQDLGPGNTIYF
TGCGCCAGCAGCCAAGATCTTGGGCCAGGAAACACCATATATTTT
>.|TRBJ1-1|.|TRBV27
CVSRATGNTEAFF
TGTGTCAGCAGGGCTACAGGGAACACTGAAGCTTTCTTT
>.|TRBJ1-2|TRBD1|TRBV4-1
CASSQSIQGANGYTF
TGCGCCAGCAGCCAATCAATCCAGGGGGCTAATGGCTACACCTTC
>.|TRBJ1-1|.|TRBV5-1
CASSLYVEPRTEAFF
TGCGCCAGCAGCCTCTACGTGGAGCCGAGGACTGAAGCTTTCTTT
>.|TRBJ2-1|.|TRBV4-3
CASSQDWGGPARTYNEQFF
TGCGCCAGCAGCCAAGATTGGGGGGGGCCGGCCCGCACCTACAATGAGCAGTTCTTC
>.|TRBJ2-7|.|TRBV5-1
CASSLASTPYEQYF
TGCGCCAGCAGCTTGGCCTCCACCCCCTACGAGCAGTACTTC
>.|TRBJ1-4|.|TRBV27
CASRTGTTREKLFF
TGTGCCAGCAGGACAGGAACGACCAGAGAAAAACTGTTTTTT
>.|TRBJ2-3|.|TRBV4-1
CASSQGPGQFSGDTQYF
TGCGCCAGCAGCCAAGGTCCGGGACAATTCAGTGGGGATACGCAGTATTTT
>once|TRBJ2-7|TRBD2|TRBV5-1
CASSQSGAPYEQYF
TGCGCCAGCAGCCAAAGCGGGGCCCCCTACGAGCAGTACTTC
>.|TRBJ1-2|TRBD1|TRBV28
CASSLRGGQVYGYTF
TGTGCCAGCAGCCTACGTGGGGGACAGGTCTATGGCTACACCTTC
>.|TRBJ2-3|.|TRBV7-2
CASSSRVAVSTDTQYF
TGTGCCAGCAGCTCCCGGGTAGCGGTAAGCACAGATACGCAGTATTTT
>.|TRBJ1-1|.|TRBV5-1
CASAGGVADTEAFF
TGCGCCAGCGCCGGGGGGGTGGCGGACACTGAAGCTTTCTTT
>once|TRBJ2-1|TRBD1|TRBV27
CASRGQGAYEQFF
TGTGCCAGCAGAGGACAGGGGGCGTATGAGCAGTTCTTC
>.|TRBJ2-3|.|TRBV14
CASSRQLPSTDTQYF
TGTGCCAGCAGCCGACAGTTACCTAGCACAGATACGCAGTATTTT
>.|TRBJ1-3|.|TRBV5-4
CASSFYRGNTIYF
TGTGCCAGCAGCTTCTACAGGGGAAACACCATATATTTT
>.|TRBJ2-7|TRBD2|TRBV28
CASPGPSGSSEQYF
TGTGCCAGTCCCGGGCCAAGCGGGAGCTCCGAGCAGTACTTC
>.|TRBJ1-4|TRBD1|TRBV6-6
CASSSTGRDEKLFF
TGTGCCAGCAGCTCGACAGGGCGGGATGAAAAACTGTTTTTT
>few|TRBJ1-5|TRBD1|TRBV27
CASSLLGGEAQPQHF
TGTGCCAGCAGTTTATTAGGGGGCGAAGCGCAGCCCCAGCATTTT
>.|TRBJ2-7|TRBD1|TRBV5-4
CASSRRDSYEQYF
TGTGCCAGCAGCCGCCGGGACAGCTACGAGCAGTACTTC
>.|TRBJ2-2|TRBD2|TRBV4-2
CASSQEFRLAGENTGELFF
TGTGCCAGCAGCCAAGAATTTCGGCTAGCGGGGGAAAACACCGGGGAGCTGTTTTTT
>.|TRBJ2-3|TRBD2|TRBV5-4
CASSLGGSGGTDTQYF
TGTGCCAGCAGCTTGGGGGGTAGCGGGGGCACAGATACGCAGTATTTT
>.|TRBJ2-7|TRBD2|TRBV9
CASSVVSGSTEQYF
TGTGCCAGCAGCGTAGTCAGCGGGAGTACCGAGCAGTACTTC
>.|TRBJ2-1|.|TRBV4-2
CASSQALAANEQFF
TGTGCCAGCAGCCAAGCCCTAGCCGCAAATGAGCAGTTCTTC
>few|TRBJ2-4|TRBD2|TRBV4-1
CASSQEGAGGPVKNIQYF
TGCGCCAGCAGCCAAGAGGGAGCGGGGGGGCCGGTCAAAAACATTCAGTACTTC
>.|TRBJ1-5|TRBD1|TRBV19
CASSPTGGDQPQHF
TGTGCCAGTAGCCCAACAGGGGGCGATCAGCCCCAGCATTTT
>.|TRBJ1-1|.|TRBV25-1
CASSEFGELNTEAFF
TGTGCCAGCAGTGAATTTGGGGAGCTAAACACTGAAGCTTTCTTT
>.|TRBJ1-2|.|TRBV6-1
CASSEVVRSYGYTF
TGTGCCAGCAGTGAAGTGGTACGGAGCTATGGCTACACCTTC
>.|TRBJ2-3|TRBD1|TRBV7-2
CASSPRTGGSDTQYF
TGTGCCAGCAGCCCACGGACAGGGGGGTCAGATACGCAGTATTTT